These T cell receptor beta chains were read from a single sample in a study of shared clonotypes between healthy human individuals. Data came from immunoSEQ multiplex PCR; TCRdb stores just in-frame clones and leaves some out. The sample has 1,400,000 or so clones; approximately 98.5% are singletons. Input material: naive CD4+ T cells sorted from blood. These TCRs come from a man in his thirties or forties in good health. Each CDR3 is given with its conserved first and last residue.

TRBJ1-4,TRBV7-9,CASSQRENEKLFF
TRBJ1-2,TRBV30,CAWKQGIHHYGYTF
TRBJ2-3,TRBV29-1,CSVDQDGTDTQYF
TRBJ1-3,TRBV6-5,CASSSFSSGNTIYF
TRBJ2-5,TRBV5-4,CASSSERTQYF
TRBJ1-1,TRBV2,CASSNSNEAFF
TRBJ2-5,TRBV7-7,CASSPTKIREDQETQYF
TRBJ1-1,TRBV5-4,CASSPEAQGTGTEAFF
TRBJ2-7,TRBV7-9,CASSQEVAGANEQYF
TRBJ1-2,TRBV30,CAWSRGRSLLGYTF
TRBJ2-5,TRBV6-5,CASSYQDETQYF
TRBJ2-1,TRBV27,CASSLSRYNEQFF
TRBJ1-2,TRBV7-2,CASSSRQGIGNGYTF
TRBJ2-5,TRBV15,CATSRAGPGGEETQYF
TRBJ2-3,TRBV7-3,CASSLLGPDTQYF
TRBJ2-3,TRBV9,CASSVVERDTQYF
TRBJ1-1,TRBV6-5,CASSHNRQGNTEAFF
TRBJ2-1,TRBV5-1,CASSLNSGPNNEQFF
TRBJ2-5,TRBV28,CASSRAPGQMPKTQYF
TRBJ2-7,TRBV5-5,CASRRDRGGEQYF
TRBJ2-7,TRBV6-5,CASSSTVTGGHEQYF
TRBJ1-1,TRBV28,CASTWGWNTEAFF
TRBJ1-1,TRBV5-1,CASSSTGTNTEAFF
TRBJ2-1,TRBV7-2,CASSLGGYDNEQFF
TRBJ2-7,TRBV7-3,CASSLNGAIPYEQYF
TRBJ2-7,TRBV18,CASSRQYEQYF
TRBJ2-3,TRBV5-1,CASSFGLAGTDTQYF
TRBJ2-7,TRBV11-2,CASSLVAGGPMQYF
TRBJ2-5,TRBV5-1,CASSLTGKQETQYF
TRBJ2-5,TRBV9,CASSVDEVIETQYF
TRBJ2-7,TRBV7-9,CASSLVTGEYEQYF
TRBJ2-1,TRBV7-9,CASSLWLNNEQFF
TRBJ2-5,TRBV7-9,CASSRRGPQGETQYF
TRBJ2-1,TRBV5-5,CASRGATGGTGRYNEQFF
TRBJ1-4,TRBV7-6,CASSLGQGAREKLFF
TRBJ2-7,TRBV5-5,CASSLVLTSGDTYAGYF